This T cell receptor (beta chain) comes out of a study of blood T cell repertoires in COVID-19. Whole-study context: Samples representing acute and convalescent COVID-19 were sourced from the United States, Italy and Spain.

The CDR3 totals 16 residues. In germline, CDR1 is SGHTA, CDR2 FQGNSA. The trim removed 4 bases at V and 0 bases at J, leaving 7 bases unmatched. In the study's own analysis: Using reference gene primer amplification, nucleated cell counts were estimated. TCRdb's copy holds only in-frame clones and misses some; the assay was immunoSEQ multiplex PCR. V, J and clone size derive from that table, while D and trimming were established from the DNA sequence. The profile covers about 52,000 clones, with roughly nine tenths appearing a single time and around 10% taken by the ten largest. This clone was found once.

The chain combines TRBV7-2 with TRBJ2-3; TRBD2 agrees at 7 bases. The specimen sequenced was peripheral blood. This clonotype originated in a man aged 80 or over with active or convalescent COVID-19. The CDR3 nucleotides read TGTGCCAGCAGCTATCTAGCGGACACTAGCACAGATACGCAGTATTTT. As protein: CASSYLADTSTDTQYF. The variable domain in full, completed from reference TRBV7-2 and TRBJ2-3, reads GAGVSQSPSNKVTEKGKDVELRCDPISGHTALYWYRQSLGQGLEFLIYFQGNSAPDKSGLPSDRFSAERTGGSVSTLTIQRTQQEDSAVYLCASSYLADTSTDTQYFGPGTRLTVL.